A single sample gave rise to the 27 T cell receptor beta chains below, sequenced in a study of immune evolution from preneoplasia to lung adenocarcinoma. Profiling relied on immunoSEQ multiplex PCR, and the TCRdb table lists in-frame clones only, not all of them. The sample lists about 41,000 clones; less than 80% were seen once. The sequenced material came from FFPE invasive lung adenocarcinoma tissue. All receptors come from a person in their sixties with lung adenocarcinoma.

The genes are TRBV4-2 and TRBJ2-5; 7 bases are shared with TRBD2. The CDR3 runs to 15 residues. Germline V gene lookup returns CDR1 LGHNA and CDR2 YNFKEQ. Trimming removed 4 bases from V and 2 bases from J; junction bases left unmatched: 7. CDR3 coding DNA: TGTGCCAGCAGCCGAAAGGCGGGAGTACAAGAGACCCAGTACTTC. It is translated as CASSRKAGVQETQYF.

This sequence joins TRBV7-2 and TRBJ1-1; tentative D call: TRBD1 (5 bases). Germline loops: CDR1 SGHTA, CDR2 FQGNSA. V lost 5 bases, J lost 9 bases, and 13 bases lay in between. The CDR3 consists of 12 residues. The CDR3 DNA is TGTGCCAGCAGCCTTACAGGCCACCAAGCTTTCTTT. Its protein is CASSLTGHQAFF.

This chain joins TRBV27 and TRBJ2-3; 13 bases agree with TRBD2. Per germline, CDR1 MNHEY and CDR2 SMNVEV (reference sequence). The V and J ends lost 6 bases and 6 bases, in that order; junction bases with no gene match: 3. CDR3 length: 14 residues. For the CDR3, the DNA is TGTGCCAGCAGACTAGCGGGAGGGCACGATACGCAGTATTTT. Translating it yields CASRLAGGHDTQYF.

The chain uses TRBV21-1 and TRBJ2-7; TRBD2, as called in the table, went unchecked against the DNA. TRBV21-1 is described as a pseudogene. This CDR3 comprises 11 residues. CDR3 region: CASSKVRAVEF. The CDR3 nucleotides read TGTGCCAGCAGCAAAGTGCGAGCGGTCGAGTTC.

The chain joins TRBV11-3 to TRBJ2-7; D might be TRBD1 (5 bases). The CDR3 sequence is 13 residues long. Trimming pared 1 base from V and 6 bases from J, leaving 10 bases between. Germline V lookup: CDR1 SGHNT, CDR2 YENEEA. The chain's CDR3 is CASSLGRVGEQYF. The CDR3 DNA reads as TGTGCCAGCAGCTTAGGCAGGGTTGGCGAGCAGTACTTC.

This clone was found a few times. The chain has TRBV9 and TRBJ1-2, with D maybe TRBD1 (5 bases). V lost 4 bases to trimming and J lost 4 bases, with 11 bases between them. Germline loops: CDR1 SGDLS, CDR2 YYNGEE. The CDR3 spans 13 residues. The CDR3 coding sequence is TGTGCCAGCAGCCAAACAGGAGCCTATGGCTACACCTTC. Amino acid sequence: CASSQTGAYGYTF.

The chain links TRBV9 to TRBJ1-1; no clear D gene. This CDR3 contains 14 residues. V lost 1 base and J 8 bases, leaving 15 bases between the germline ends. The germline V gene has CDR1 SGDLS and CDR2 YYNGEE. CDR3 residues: CASSVRGEGQEAFF. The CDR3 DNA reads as TGTGCCAGCAGCGTACGTGGAGAGGGCCAGGAAGCTTTCTTT.

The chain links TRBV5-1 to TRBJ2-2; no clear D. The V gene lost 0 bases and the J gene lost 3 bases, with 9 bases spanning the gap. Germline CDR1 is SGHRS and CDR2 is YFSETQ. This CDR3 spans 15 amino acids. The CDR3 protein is CASSLGATHTGELFF. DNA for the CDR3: TGCGCCAGCAGCTTGGGCGCTACACACACCGGGGAGCTGTTTTTT.

Here the CDR3 DNA reads TGTGCCAGCTCACCCAGGACAGGGGGGAGCACCGGGGAGCTGTTTTTT. This codes for CASSPRTGGSTGELFF. V usage is TRBV18 and J usage is TRBJ2-2, with TRBD1 identical over 10 bases. V lost 3 bases and J lost 4; bases outside the gene matches: 5. Germline V gene sequence: CDR1 KGHSH, CDR2 LQKENI. The CDR3 covers 16 residues.

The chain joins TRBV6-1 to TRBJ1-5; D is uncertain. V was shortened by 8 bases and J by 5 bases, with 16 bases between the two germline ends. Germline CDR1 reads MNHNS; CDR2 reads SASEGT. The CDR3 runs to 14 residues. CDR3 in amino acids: CASSRAHLDQPQHF. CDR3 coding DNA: TGTGCCAGCTCCCGGGCCCACCTCGATCAGCCCCAGCATTTT.

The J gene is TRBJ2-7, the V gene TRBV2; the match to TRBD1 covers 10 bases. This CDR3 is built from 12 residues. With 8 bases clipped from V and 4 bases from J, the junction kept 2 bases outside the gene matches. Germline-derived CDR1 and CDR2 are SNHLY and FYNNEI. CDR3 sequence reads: CASRDRGYEQYF. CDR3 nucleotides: TGTGCCAGCCGGGACAGGGGATACGAGCAGTACTTC.

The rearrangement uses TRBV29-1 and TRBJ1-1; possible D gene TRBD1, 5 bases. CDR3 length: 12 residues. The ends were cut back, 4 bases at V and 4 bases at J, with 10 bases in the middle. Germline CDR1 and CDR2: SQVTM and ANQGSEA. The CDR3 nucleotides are TGCAGCGTTGTTTCCGGGGCCACTGAAGCTTTCTTT. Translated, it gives CSVVSGATEAFF.

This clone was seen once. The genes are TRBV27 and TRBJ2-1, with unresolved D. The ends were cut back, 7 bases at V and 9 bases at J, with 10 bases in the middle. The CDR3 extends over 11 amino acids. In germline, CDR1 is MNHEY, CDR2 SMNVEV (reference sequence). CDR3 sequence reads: CASIHSGEQFF. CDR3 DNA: TGTGCCAGCATCCACAGTGGTGAGCAGTTCTTC.

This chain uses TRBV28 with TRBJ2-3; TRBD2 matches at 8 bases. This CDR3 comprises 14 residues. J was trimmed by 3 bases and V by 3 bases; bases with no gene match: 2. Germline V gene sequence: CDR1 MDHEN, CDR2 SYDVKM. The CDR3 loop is CASSFLAGTDTQYF. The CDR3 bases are TGTGCCAGCAGTTTTTTAGCGGGAACAGATACGCAGTATTTT.

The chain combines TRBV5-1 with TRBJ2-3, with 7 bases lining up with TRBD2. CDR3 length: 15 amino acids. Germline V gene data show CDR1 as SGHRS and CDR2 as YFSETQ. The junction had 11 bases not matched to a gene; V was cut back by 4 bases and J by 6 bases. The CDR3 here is CASSIQAGRDDTQYF. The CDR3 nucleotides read TGCGCCAGCAGCATTCAAGCGGGAAGGGATGATACGCAGTATTTT.

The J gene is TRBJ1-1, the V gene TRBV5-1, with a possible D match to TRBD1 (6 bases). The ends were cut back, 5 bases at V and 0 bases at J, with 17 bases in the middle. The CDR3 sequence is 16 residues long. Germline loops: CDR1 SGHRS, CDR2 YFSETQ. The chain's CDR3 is CASRVGGGGVNTEAFF. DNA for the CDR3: TGCGCCAGCAGGGTAGGGGGAGGGGGAGTGAACACTGAAGCTTTCTTT.

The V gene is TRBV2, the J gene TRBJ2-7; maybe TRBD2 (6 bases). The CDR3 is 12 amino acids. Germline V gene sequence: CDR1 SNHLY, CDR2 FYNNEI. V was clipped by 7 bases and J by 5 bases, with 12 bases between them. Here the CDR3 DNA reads TGTGCCAGCACGTTCGGGAGTCACGAGCAGTACTTC. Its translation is CASTFGSHEQYF.

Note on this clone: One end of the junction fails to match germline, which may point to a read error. The CDR3 region has the DNA TGTGCTAGCAGCTTAGAAGGGGCCCGGGCAGGCGGGGACGAGCAGTACTTC. It codes for CASSLEGARAGGDEQYF. The chain recombines TRBV7-7 with TRBJ2-7; TRBD2 is a possible D gene (6 bases). This CDR3 is built from 17 residues. Germline lookup yields CDR1 SSHAT and CDR2 FNYEAQ (reference sequence).

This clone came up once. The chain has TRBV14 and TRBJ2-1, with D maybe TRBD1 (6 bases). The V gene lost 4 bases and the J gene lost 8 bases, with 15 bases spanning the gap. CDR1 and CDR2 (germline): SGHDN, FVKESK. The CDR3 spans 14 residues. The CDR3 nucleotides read TGTGCCAGCAGCCCCAGGGGATTCAGCCATGAGCAGTTCTTC. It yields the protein CASSPRGFSHEQFF.

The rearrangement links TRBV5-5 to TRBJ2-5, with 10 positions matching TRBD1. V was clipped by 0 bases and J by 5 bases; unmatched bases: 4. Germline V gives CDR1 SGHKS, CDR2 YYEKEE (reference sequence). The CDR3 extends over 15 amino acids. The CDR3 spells CASSLAGTGVETQYF. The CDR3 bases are TGTGCCAGCAGCTTGGCCGGGACAGGGGTGGAGACCCAGTACTTC.

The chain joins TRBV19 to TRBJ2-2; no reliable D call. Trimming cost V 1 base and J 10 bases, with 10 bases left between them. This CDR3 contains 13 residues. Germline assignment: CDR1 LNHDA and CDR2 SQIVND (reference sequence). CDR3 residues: CASSIGPRQELFF. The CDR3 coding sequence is TGTGCCAGTAGTATAGGTCCCCGGCAGGAGCTGTTTTTT.

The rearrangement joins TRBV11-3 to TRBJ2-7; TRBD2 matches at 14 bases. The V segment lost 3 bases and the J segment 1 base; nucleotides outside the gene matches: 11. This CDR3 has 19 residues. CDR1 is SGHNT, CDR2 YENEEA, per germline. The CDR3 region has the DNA TGTGCCAGCAGCTTCTCCGGGACTAGCGGGAGTTGGGCTTCCTACGAGCAGTACTTC. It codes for CASSFSGTSGSWASYEQYF.

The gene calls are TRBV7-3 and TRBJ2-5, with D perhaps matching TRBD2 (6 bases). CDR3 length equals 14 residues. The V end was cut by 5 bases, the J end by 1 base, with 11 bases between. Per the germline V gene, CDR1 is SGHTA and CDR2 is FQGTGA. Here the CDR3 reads CASSPTGLQETQYF. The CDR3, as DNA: TGTGCCAGCAGCCCAACGGGACTCCAAGAGACCCAGTACTTC. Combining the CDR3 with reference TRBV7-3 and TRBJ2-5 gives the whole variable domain GAGVSQTPSNKVTEKGKYVELRCDPISGHTALYWYRQSLGQGPEFLIYFQGTGAADDSGLPNDRFFAVRPEGSVSTLKIQRTERGDSAVYLCASSPTGLQETQYFGPGTRLLVL.

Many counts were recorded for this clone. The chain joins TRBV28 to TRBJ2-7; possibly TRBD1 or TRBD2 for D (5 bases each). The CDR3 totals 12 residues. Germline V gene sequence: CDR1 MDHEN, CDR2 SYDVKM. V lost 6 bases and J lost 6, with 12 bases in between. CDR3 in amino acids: CASSVGVGEQYF. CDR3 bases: TGTGCCAGCAGCGTGGGGGTCGGCGAGCAGTACTTC.

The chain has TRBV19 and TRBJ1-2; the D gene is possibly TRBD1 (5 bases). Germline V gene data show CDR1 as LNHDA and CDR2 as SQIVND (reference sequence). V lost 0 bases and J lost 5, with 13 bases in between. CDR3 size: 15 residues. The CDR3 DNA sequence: TGTGCCAGTAGTATAGACCGGGACCCTCTGTATGGCTACACCTTC. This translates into CASSIDRDPLYGYTF.

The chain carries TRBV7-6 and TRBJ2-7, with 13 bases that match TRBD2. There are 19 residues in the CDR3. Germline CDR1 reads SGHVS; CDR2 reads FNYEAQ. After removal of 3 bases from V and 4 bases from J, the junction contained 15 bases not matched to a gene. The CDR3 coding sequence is TGTGCCAGCAGCTTCCTCAAGAGCGGGACTAGCGGGACAAGTTACGAGCAGTACTTC. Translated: CASSFLKSGTSGTSYEQYF.

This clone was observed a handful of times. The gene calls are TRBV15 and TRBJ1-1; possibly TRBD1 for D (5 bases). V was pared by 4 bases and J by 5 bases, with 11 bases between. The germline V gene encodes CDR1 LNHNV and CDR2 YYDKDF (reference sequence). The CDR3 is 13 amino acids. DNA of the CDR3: TGTGCCACCAGCACGACCAGGGTAACTGAAGCTTTCTTT. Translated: CATSTTRVTEAFF.